A selection of T cell receptor beta chains follows, all from one sample in a study of OX40 agonist ivuxolimab in advanced cancers. Method: immunoSEQ multiplex PCR; TCRdb's copy keeps in-frame clones and lacks some. The sample has tens of thousands of clones; 65% to 85% are singletons. The sample here was CD4+ or CD8+ T cells sorted from blood, taken in a trial of the OX40 agonist ivuxolimab. These receptor sequences come from an adult with an advanced solid tumor such as melanoma, head and neck, liver or kidney cancer. Each CDR3 is given with its conserved first and last residue. The order of the fields is V gene, clone size, J gene, D gene, CDR3 DNA, CDR3 protein. A D gene is named only where the DNA matches it firmly. Some rows have no size entry. The others give once, few or many, or a class for an expanded clone.

>TRBV7-9|once|TRBJ2-7|TRBD1
TGTGCCAGCAGCTGGTGGACAGGGGTGGGAAACGAGCAGTACTTC
CASSWWTGVGNEQYF
>TRBV30|-|TRBJ2-7|TRBD1
TGTGCCTGGAGTTCCGGGACAGGGAACGACGAGCAGTACTTC
CAWSSGTGNDEQYF
>TRBV7-2|-|TRBJ1-6|-
TGTGCCAGCAGCTTAAATGTATACCGAAATAATTCACCCCTCCACTTT
CASSLNVYRNNSPLHF
>TRBV6-1|-|TRBJ2-1|-
TGTGCCAGCAGTGAAGCGGCGAGGGGTGGACAATTGTCTAATGAGCAGTTCTTC
CASSEAARGGQLSNEQFF
>TRBV5-8|-|TRBJ1-4|TRBD1
TGTGCCAGCAGCTCTGGACAGGTCACAACTAATGAAAAACTGTTTTTT
CASSSGQVTTNEKLFF
>TRBV5-5|-|TRBJ1-4|TRBD1
TGTGCCAGCAGCGCCGGACAGGGAACTAATGAAAAACTGTTTTTT
CASSAGQGTNEKLFF
>TRBV5-6|-|TRBJ1-6|-
TGTGCCAGCAGCTTGCGACGTAATTCACCCCTCCACTTT
CASSLRRNSPLHF
>TRBV28|few|TRBJ2-3|-
TGTGCCAGCAGTTTCCGGACAGATACGCAGTATTTT
CASSFRTDTQYF
>TRBV2|-|TRBJ1-3|-
TGTGCCAGCACCCTCCTCTTGAACTCTGGAAACACCATATATTTT
CASTLLLNSGNTIYF
>TRBV27|-|TRBJ2-1|-
TGTGCCAGCAGTTTGGCGAGTGGGACCATCTTGGGCAATGAGCAGTTCTTC
CASSLASGTILGNEQFF